The clone carrying this T cell receptor (beta chain) has more than one count but fewer than ten. Its antigen is still unknown. This entry belongs to a study of response to subunit inactivated influenza vaccine. A single record per CDR3 protein comes from TCRdb applying MiXCR to the RT-PCR reads. The repertoire holds a few hundred thousand distinct CDR3 sequences, with less than 25% as singletons. Regarding the study as a whole: Authors proposed each seasonal influenza vaccination draws in few new T cells.

Germline CDR1 is LGHNA and CDR2 is YSLEER. The CDR3 is made up of 15 amino acids. J gave up 2 bases and V 4 bases, and 6 bases lay outside the gene matches. This chain links TRBV4-3 with TRBJ2-5; 8 positions match TRBD1. This sample comprised PBMCs from blood, obtained 21 months after vaccination. The sequence derives from a man aged 50 to 69 who received an inactivated influenza vaccine. The CDR3 DNA reads TGCGCCAGCAGCCGTGGACAGGGAATGCAAGAGACCCAGTACTTC. This gives the protein CASSRGQGMQETQYF.